This T cell receptor (beta chain) was captured by sequencing in a study of response to subunit inactivated influenza vaccine. Study results and limitations: The authors suggested that few new T cells are recruited per seasonal influenza vaccination.

In its sample, this clonotype was seen a few times. No antigen is known for it. TCRdb used MiXCR to reprocess the RT-PCR reads, holding one entry per CDR3 protein. The table lists around 580,000 distinct CDR3 sequences, 12% of them singletons. Germline V CDR1 and CDR2: KGHSH, LQKENI. The CDR3 extends over 14 amino acids. Trimming left V 4 bases short and J 5 bases short, with 13 bases between. The sample consisted of PBMCs from blood, taken on the day of vaccination. The chain is built from TRBV18 and TRBJ2-3; tentatively, D is TRBD1 (6 bases). The clonotype originates from a man aged 50 to 60 who received an inactivated influenza vaccine. The CDR3 nucleotides are TGTGCCAGCTCACTCTCCAGGGGCGAAGATACGCAGTATTTT. Translating gives CASSLSRGEDTQYF.